These 10 T cell receptor beta chains came from one sample sequenced in a study of human T cells and chemical hapten exposure. TCRdb fed the RACE reads into MiXCR, producing one record per CDR3 protein. The profile shows 380,000 or so distinct CDR3 sequences, around 5.5% of them singletons. Time point defined: pre-sensitization, week 0. Regarding treatment: therapeutic diphenylcyclopropenone sensitization with weekly scalp DPC. The starting material was whole blood, obtained in connection with sensitization to the hapten diphenylcyclopropenone (DPC). The receptors derive from a woman aged 18-35 years with alopecia areata. Some clones in this sample may be carry-over from other donors' samples.

This clonotype has at least ten counts. The chain recombines TRBV9 with TRBJ1-1, with D hard to call. Per the germline V gene, CDR1 is SGDLS and CDR2 is YYNGEE. CDR3 length: 19 amino acids. Trimming took off 1 base at V and 0 bases at J, with 22 bases between the two ends. CDR3 amino acids: CASSVRSGSGGSMNTEAFF. The CDR3 DNA reads as TGTGCCAGCAGCGTAAGGTCTGGGTCGGGAGGCTCCATGAACACTGAAGCTTTCTTT. The variable domain in full, completed from reference TRBV9 and TRBJ1-1, reads DSGVTQTPKHLITATGQRVTLRCSPRSGDLSVYWYQQSLDQGLQFLIQYYNGEERAKGNILERFSAQQFPDLHSELNLSSLELGDSALYFCASSVRSGSGGSMNTEAFFGQGTRLTVV.

This chain joins TRBV20-1 and TRBJ2-7, with a possible D match to TRBD2 (6 bases). With 6 bases removed from V and 2 bases from J, the gap between germline ends came to 17 bases. CDR3 size: 14 residues. Germline-derived CDR1 and CDR2 are DFQATT and SNEGSKA (reference sequence). The CDR3: CSAPLATFPYEQYF. The CDR3 nucleotides read TGCAGTGCGCCCCTAGCGACCTTCCCCTACGAGCAGTACTTC.

Ten or more counts support this clonotype. The chain uses TRBV12-3 or TRBV12-4 and TRBJ1-5, with a weak D call TRBD1 (5 bases). CDR3 length equals 16 residues. The V gene lost 5 bases and the J gene lost 2 bases, with 16 bases spanning the gap. CDR3 sequence reads: CASSPSAGTGNQPQHF. CDR3 in DNA: TGTGCCAGCAGTCCGTCGGCGGGGACGGGCAATCAGCCCCAGCATTTT.

This clonotype appeared a few times. The CDR3 sequence: CASSQEWRGLTSFYEQYF. CDR3 in DNA: TGTGCCAGCAGCCAAGAATGGCGGGGGCTGACCTCGTTCTACGAGCAGTACTTC. The genes are TRBV4-2 and TRBJ2-7, with D possibly TRBD2 on 7 matching bases. Germline-derived CDR1 and CDR2 are LGHNA and YNFKEQ. V was trimmed by 0 bases and J by 3 bases, leaving 21 bases between them. The CDR3 has 18 residues.

This clonotype was found many times. The chain is built from TRBV20-1 and TRBJ1-5; D is undetermined. Trimming removed 3 bases from V and 1 base from J, with 16 bases in between. Per germline, CDR1 DFQATT and CDR2 SNEGSKA (reference sequence). The CDR3 spans 16 residues. The CDR3 is CSASGDPGKSNQPQHF. In DNA form, the CDR3 reads TGCAGTGCTAGTGGGGATCCTGGGAAGAGCAATCAGCCCCAGCATTTT.

This clonotype was recorded a few times. V and J are TRBV7-9 and TRBJ1-6, with D unresolved. The V gene's germline CDR1 is SEHNR and CDR2 FQNEAQ (reference sequence). The CDR3 is 14 amino acids. The V gene lost 4 bases and the J gene lost 7 bases, with 11 bases spanning the gap. Here the CDR3 DNA reads TGTGCCAGCAGCTCACGAATAGAGAATTCACCCCTCCACTTT. Translated, it gives CASSSRIENSPLHF.

This clonotype has more than one count but fewer than ten. This chain links TRBV7-9 with TRBJ2-1, with 9 bases aligning to TRBD2. This CDR3 has 17 amino acids. CDR1 and CDR2 from the germline V gene are SEHNR and FQNEAQ (reference sequence). Trimming at V came to 0 bases and at J to 12 bases, leaving 15 bases not matched to a gene. The chain's CDR3 is CASSLAGQIAGAAGQFF. DNA of the CDR3: TGTGCCAGCAGCTTAGCGGGCCAGATAGCGGGGGCAGCTGGGCAGTTCTTC.

This clonotype was counted many times. V is TRBV24-1 and J is TRBJ2-2; 7 bases match TRBD1. CDR1 and CDR2 from the germline V gene are KGHDR and SFDVKD. The CDR3 is made up of 18 amino acids. Losses at the gene ends were 3 bases for V and 1 base for J; bases not matched to a gene: 10. The CDR3 sequence: CATSDHIPGTENTGELFF. In nucleotides, the CDR3 is TGTGCCACCAGTGATCATATACCCGGGACAGAGAACACCGGGGAGCTGTTTTTT.

Concerning this clonotype itself: Mismatch with germline at one junction end may stem from a read error. The chain employs TRBV7-7 and TRBJ2-5; tentatively, D is TRBD1 (6 bases). In germline, CDR1 is SSHAT, CDR2 FNYEAQ (reference sequence). The CDR3 is made up of 16 amino acids. In DNA form, the CDR3 reads TGTGCTAGCAGCTTGGACAGCTTGAGAGATCCGGAGACCCAGTACTTC. This sequence encodes CASSLDSLRDPETQYF.

This clonotype was observed a handful of times. The chain employs TRBV12-3 or TRBV12-4 and TRBJ1-2; no definite D call. CDR3 length: 14 residues. Deletions cut 5 bases from V and 4 bases from J, with 14 bases between. The CDR3 protein is CASSKDGLSYGYTF. DNA for the CDR3: TGTGCCAGCAGTAAAGACGGTCTCTCCTATGGCTACACCTTC.